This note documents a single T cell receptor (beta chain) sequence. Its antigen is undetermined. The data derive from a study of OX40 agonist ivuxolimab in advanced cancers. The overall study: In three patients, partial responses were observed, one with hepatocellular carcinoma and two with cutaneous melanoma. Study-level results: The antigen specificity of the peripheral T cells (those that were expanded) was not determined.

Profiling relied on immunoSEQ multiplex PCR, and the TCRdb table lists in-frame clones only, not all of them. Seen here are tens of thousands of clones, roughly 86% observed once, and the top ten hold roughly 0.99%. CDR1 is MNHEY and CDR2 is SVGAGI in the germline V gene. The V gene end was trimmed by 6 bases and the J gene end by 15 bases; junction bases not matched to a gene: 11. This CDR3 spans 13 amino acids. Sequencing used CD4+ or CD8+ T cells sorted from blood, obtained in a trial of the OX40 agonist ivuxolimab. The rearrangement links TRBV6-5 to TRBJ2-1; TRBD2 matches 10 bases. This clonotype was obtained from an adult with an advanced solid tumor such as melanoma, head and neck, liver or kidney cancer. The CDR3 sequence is CASRSTSGRVPFF. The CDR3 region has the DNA TGTGCCAGCAGATCAACCAGCGGGAGGGTTCCGTTCTTC.